Below are 4 T cell receptor beta chains sequenced from a single sample in a study of graft-versus-host responses after intestinal transplantation. Antigen specificity for these receptors is unknown. Sequencing was performed with immunoSEQ multiplex PCR; in TCRdb, only in-frame clones are kept and a portion is missing. This sample yields tens of thousands of clones, of which roughly 95% are seen a single time; 0.23% belongs to the top ten. Material: unstimulated CD8+ T cells sorted from spleen or lymph node cells, obtained before transplant. These TCRs come from a human donor who was the organ donor for an intestinal transplant.

This sequence joins TRBV27 and TRBJ2-3, with TRBD1 as a possible D gene (5 bases). V dropped 5 bases and J dropped 5 bases, with 20 bases sitting between them. This CDR3 is built from 16 residues. CDR1 and CDR2 (germline): MNHEY, SMNVEV (reference sequence). The CDR3 sequence: CASSPRTPLFLDTQYF. The CDR3 DNA reads as TGTGCCAGCAGTCCACGGACACCCCTTTTCTTAGATACGCAGTATTTT.

The rearrangement joins TRBV7-2 to TRBJ1-6, with D possibly TRBD1 on 5 matching bases. Germline values: CDR1 SGHTA, CDR2 FQGNSA. With 5 bases removed from V and 8 bases from J, the gap between germline ends came to 19 bases. CDR3 size: 16 residues. CDR3 amino acids: CASSTVRGLLDSPLHF. In nucleotides, the CDR3 is TGTGCCAGCAGCACCGTCCGGGGGTTACTCGATTCACCCCTCCACTTT.

The chain recombines TRBV10-3 with TRBJ2-7; tentatively, D is TRBD2 (7 bases). This CDR3 has 16 amino acids. Trimming shortened V by 0 bases and J by 5 bases, and 17 bases separated the two germline ends. Germline V lookup: CDR1 ENHRY, CDR2 SYGVKD. The CDR3 protein is CAISESWEGGPNEQYF. As DNA, the CDR3 is TGTGCCATCAGTGAGTCCTGGGAGGGGGGGCCCAACGAGCAGTACTTC.

This chain connects TRBV13 to TRBJ2-7; D remains unclear. This CDR3 spans 14 amino acids. In germline, CDR1 is PRHDT, CDR2 FYEKMQ (reference sequence). Trimming stripped 1 base from V and 3 bases from J, with 10 bases between. This CDR3 reads CASSLEAPDYEQYF. The CDR3 coding sequence is TGTGCCAGCAGCTTAGAGGCACCCGACTACGAGCAGTACTTC.